This is a list of T cell receptor beta chains from one sample in a study of human T cells and chemical hapten exposure. TCRdb analysed the 5' RACE reads with MiXCR anew, one entry per CDR3 protein. The data contain 110,000 or so distinct CDR3 sequences, approximately 20% of them singletons. The receptors stem from a human donor in good health. Each CDR3 is given with its conserved first and last residue. Each record gives: V gene, J gene, CDR3 protein.

>TRBV3-1|TRBJ1-1
CASSQDVVITEAFF
>TRBV6-6|TRBJ2-7
CASSPIGGEQYF
>TRBV20-1|TRBJ2-1
CSARRRASYNEQFF
>TRBV3-1|TRBJ2-1
CASSQAQGARDEQFF
>TRBV3-1|TRBJ1-2
CASSQDRSDLYGYTF
>TRBV28|TRBJ2-5
CASSLTLEKTQYF
>TRBV7-2|TRBJ2-2
CASSFQGLPNTGELFF
>TRBV5-1|TRBJ2-5
CASSRTGPYQETQYF
>TRBV20-1|TRBJ2-1
CSAPLAGGKWNEQFF
>TRBV28|TRBJ1-6
CASRPDRGSPLHF
>TRBV29-1|TRBJ2-7
CSVGGTSYEQYF
>TRBV12-3/TRBV12-4|TRBJ2-7
CASSGLLAGGPYEQYF
>TRBV6-5|TRBJ1-5
CASSYRTGTQHF
>TRBV5-1|TRBJ2-3
CASSLEGGGSTDTQYF
>TRBV12-3/TRBV12-4|TRBJ2-1
CASSSQTSGTESEQFF
>TRBV20-1|TRBJ2-5
CSAGASGLKETQYF
>TRBV5-1|TRBJ2-5
CASSFGTGQEKAQYF
>TRBV5-4|TRBJ2-3
CASSLPTGPRTDTQYF
>TRBV11-2|TRBJ2-3
CASTSRMSPYSTDTQYF
>TRBV7-9|TRBJ2-5
CASSRRALETQYF
>TRBV19|TRBJ2-2
CASSPTSGRGPGELFF
>TRBV20-1|TRBJ2-1
CSARDGSRYNEQFF
>TRBV27|TRBJ2-5
CASSEVAGGETQYF
>TRBV6-1|TRBJ1-6
CASSPVQGRGSPLHF
>TRBV27|TRBJ1-3
CASSSNPPSGNTIYF
>TRBV12-3/TRBV12-4|TRBJ2-3
CASSPGWVPGGEYTQYF
>TRBV4-1|TRBJ1-5
CASSQDGGGHQPQHF
>TRBV6-5|TRBJ2-3
CASSYRQGTDTQYF
>TRBV28|TRBJ2-4
CASSSPGTGGLDIQYF
>TRBV6-6|TRBJ2-2
CASRHSGGNTGELFF
>TRBV10-2|TRBJ2-1
CASSELALGQFF